This TCR beta chain came from a study of blood T cell repertoires in COVID-19. The wider study: Specimens from acute and convalescent COVID-19 originated in the United States, Italy and Spain. The cDNA or gDNA used as material had been derived from T cells, B-cell-depleted T cells, or PBMCs.

In the authors' workflow: Estimates of nucleated cell counts were drawn from the amplification of reference gene primers. Some clones are missing from TCRdb's copy, which holds only in-frame ones; the method was immunoSEQ multiplex PCR. Clone size and the V and J calls come from that table; the DNA yielded D and trimming. The sample shows 250,000 to 350,000 clones, roughly 87% of them seen only once. For this clone: The same CDR3 is also encoded by other DNA sequences in this sample.

Sequencing was performed on peripheral blood. The sequence was collected from a woman aged 50 to 60 who had recovered from COVID-19.

The CDR3 protein is CASSEVAGGHNEQFF. The CDR3 bases are TGTGCCAGCAGTGAAGTAGCGGGGGGACACAATGAGCAGTTCTTC. The chain couples TRBV6-1 to TRBJ2-1; 10 bases fit TRBD2. CDR3 size: 15 residues. Germline V gene lookup returns CDR1 MNHNS and CDR2 SASEGT. J gave up 5 bases and V 1 base, and 2 bases lay outside the gene matches.